The present T cell receptor beta chain was sequenced within a study of CD8+CD57+ T cells in acquired aplastic anemia. Study-wide results and limits: Found in both controls and patients were some 30 CD8+ CDR3 sequences.

For CDR3 and TCR beta VDJ profiling, genomic DNA was the template used. From the reads, TCRdb called clonotypes with MiXCR, one entry per CDR3 protein. There are 200,000 or so distinct CDR3 sequences in the sample; more than 45% occur only once, and around 9.7% lies in the top ten. This CDR3 is 11 amino acids long. CDR1 MGHDK and CDR2 SYGVNS come from the germline V gene. V lost 6 bases, J lost 7 bases, and 9 bases lay in between. The authors sequenced patients whose flow cytometry had shown CD8+CD57+ cell expansion. Severe acquired aplastic anemia was the diagnosis recorded for all patients. Blood came from patients not yet given any therapy. As concerns this clonotype: Its antigen remains unidentified.

V gene TRBV25-1 combines with J gene TRBJ1-1, with D maybe TRBD1 (6 bases). This sequence originates from a human donor with aplastic anemia. The sequenced sample consisted of sorted CD4+, CD8+, or CD8+CD57+ T cells (not recorded which) from PBMCs. Here the CDR3 reads CASSTGIEAFF. The CDR3 nucleotides read TGTGCCAGCAGCACAGGGATTGAAGCTTTCTTT.